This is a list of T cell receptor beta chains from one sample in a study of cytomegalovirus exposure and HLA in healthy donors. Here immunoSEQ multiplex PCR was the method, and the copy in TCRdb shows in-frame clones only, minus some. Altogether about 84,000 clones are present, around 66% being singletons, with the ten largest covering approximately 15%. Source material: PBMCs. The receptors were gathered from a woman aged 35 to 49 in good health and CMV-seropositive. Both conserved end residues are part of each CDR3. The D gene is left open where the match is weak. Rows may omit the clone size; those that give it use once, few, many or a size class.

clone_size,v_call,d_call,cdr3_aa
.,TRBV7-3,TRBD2,CASAPLAGNEQFF
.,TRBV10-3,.,CAISDTPAGTVTGANVLTF
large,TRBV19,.,CASSIDGGFAHDTQYF
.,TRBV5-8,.,CASSPRPKTAEAFF
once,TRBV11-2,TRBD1,CASRGTGGAHTF
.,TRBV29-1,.,CSVETSQGRAEAFF
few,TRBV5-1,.,CASSSGARVYEQYF
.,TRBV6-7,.,CASSSTASSYEQYF
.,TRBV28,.,CASSFSVTNYGYTF
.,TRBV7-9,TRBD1,CASSPKPGQGAVEQYF
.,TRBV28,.,CASNLVFSYGYTF
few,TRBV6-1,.,CASSELEGARSYEQYF
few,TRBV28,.,CASSLFFQIYGYTF
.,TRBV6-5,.,CASSSGGNQPQHF
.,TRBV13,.,CASSFNLDSLNGYTF
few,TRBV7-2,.,CASSRSRQETYEQYF
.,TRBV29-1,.,CSVESAGQLTYEQYF
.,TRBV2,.,CASSEQGIPDTEAFF
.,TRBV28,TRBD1,CASFDRVSGYTF
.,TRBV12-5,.,CASGLGWGGDYTF